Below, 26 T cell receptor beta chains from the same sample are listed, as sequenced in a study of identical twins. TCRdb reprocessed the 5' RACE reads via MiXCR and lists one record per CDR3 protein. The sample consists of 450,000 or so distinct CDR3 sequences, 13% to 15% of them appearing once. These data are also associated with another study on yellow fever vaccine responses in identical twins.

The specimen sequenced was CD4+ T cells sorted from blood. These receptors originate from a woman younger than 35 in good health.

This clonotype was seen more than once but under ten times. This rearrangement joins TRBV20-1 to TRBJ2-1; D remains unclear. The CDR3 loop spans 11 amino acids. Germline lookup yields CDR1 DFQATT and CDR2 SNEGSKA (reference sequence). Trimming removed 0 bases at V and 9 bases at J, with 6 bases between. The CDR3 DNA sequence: TGCAGTGCTAGAGATCCGCCTGAGCAGTTCTTC. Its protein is CSARDPPEQFF.

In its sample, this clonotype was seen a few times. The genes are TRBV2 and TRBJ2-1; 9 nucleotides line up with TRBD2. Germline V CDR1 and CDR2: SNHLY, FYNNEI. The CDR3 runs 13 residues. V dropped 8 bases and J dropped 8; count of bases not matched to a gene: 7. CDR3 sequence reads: CASAREGTDEQFF. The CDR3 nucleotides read TGTGCCAGCGCGCGGGAGGGCACGGATGAGCAGTTCTTC.

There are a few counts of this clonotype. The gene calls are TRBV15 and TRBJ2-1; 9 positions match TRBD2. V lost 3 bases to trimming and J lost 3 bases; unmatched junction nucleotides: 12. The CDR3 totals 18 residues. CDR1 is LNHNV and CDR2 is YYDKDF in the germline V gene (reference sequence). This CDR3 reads CATSRPSQASGDYNEQFF. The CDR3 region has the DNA TGTGCCACCAGCAGGCCTTCCCAGGCTAGCGGGGACTACAATGAGCAGTTCTTC.

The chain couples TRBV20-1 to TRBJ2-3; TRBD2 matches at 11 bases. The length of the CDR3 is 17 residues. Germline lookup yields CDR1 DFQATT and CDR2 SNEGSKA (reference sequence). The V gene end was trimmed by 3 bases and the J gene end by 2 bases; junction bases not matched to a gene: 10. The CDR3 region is CSARAASGGSPTDTQYF. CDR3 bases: TGCAGTGCTAGGGCTGCTAGCGGGGGGTCCCCCACAGATACGCAGTATTTT.

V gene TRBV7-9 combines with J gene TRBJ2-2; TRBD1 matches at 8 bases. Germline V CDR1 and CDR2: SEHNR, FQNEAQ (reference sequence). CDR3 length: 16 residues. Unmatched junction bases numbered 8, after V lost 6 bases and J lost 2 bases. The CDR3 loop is CASSFRTGLNTGELFF. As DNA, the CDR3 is TGTGCCAGCAGTTTCAGGACAGGGCTTAACACCGGGGAGCTGTTTTTT. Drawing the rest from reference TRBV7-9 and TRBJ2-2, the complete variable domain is DTGVSQNPRHKITKRGQNVTFRCDPISEHNRLYWYRQTLGQGPEFLTYFQNEAQLEKSRLLSDRFSAERPKGSFSTLEIQRTEQGDSAMYLCASSFRTGLNTGELFFGEGSRLTVL.

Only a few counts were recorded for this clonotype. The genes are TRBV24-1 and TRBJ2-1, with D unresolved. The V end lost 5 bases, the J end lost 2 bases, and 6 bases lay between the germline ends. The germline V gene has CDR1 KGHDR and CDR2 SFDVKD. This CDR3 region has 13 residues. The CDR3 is CATSGLAYNEQFF. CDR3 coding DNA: TGTGCCACCAGTGGGCTGGCCTACAATGAGCAGTTCTTC.

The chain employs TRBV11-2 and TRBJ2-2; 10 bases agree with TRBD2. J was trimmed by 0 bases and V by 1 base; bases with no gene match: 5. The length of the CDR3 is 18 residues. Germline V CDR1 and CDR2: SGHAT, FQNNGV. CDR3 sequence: CASSLGLAGVSNTGELFF. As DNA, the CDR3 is TGTGCCAGCAGCTTAGGACTAGCGGGTGTATCGAACACCGGGGAGCTGTTTTTT.

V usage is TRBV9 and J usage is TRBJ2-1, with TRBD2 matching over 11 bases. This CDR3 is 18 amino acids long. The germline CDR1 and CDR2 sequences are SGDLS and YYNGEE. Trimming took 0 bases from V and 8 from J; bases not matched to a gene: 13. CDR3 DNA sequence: TGTGCCAGCAGCGTAGGACTAGCGGGAATGCACGTCCCCCATGAGCAGTTCTTC. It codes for CASSVGLAGMHVPHEQFF.

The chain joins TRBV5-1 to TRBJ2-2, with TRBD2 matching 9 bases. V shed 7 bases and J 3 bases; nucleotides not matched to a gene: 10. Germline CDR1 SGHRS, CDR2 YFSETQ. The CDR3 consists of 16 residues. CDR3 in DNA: TGCGCCAGCTACTTAAAGACTAGCGGTTACACCGGGGAGCTGTTTTTT. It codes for CASYLKTSGYTGELFF.

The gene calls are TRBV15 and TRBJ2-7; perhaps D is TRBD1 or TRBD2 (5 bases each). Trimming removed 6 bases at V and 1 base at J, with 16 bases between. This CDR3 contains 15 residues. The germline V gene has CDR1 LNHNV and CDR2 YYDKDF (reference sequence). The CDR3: CATRETGTKSYEQYF. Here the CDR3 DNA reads TGTGCCACCAGAGAGACCGGGACCAAATCCTACGAGCAGTACTTC.

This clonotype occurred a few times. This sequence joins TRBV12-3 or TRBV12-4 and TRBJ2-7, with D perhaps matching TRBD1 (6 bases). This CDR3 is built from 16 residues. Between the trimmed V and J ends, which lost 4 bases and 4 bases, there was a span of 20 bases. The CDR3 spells CASSSAGQRAPYEQYF. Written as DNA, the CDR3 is TGTGCCAGCAGTTCCGCTGGACAGCGTGCCCCATACGAGCAGTACTTC.

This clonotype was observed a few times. This chain's CDR3 is CSVRNHEQFF. The DNA of the CDR3 is TGCAGCGTCCGAAACCATGAGCAGTTCTTC. The rearrangement uses TRBV29-1 and TRBJ2-1; no clear D. CDR1 SQVTM and CDR2 ANQGSEA come from the germline V gene. The CDR3 has 10 residues. Trimming stripped 6 bases from V and 8 bases from J, with 8 bases between.

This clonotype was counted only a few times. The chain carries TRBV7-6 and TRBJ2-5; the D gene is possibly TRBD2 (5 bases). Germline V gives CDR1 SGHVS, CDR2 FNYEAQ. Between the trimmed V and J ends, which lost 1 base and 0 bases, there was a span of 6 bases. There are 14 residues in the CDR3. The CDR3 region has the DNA TGTGCCAGCAGCTTAGGGACTTACCAAGAGACCCAGTACTTC. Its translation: CASSLGTYQETQYF. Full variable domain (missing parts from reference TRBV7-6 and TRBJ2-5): GAGVSQSPRYKVTKRGQDVALRCDPISGHVSLYWYRQALGQGPEFLTYFNYEAQQDKSGLPNDRFSAERPEGSISTLTIQRTEQRDSAMYRCASSLGTYQETQYFGPGTRLLVL.

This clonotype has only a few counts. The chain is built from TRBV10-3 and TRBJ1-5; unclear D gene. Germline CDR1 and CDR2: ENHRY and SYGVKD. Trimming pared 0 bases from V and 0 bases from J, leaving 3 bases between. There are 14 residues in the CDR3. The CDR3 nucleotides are TGTGCCATCAGTGAGTCTGATAGCAATCAGCCCCAGCATTTT. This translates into CAISESDSNQPQHF.

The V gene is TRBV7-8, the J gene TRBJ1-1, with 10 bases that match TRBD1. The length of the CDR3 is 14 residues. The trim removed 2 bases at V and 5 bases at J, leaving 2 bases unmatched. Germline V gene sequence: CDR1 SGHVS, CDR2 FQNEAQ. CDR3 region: CASSLWDRGTEAFF. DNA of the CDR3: TGTGCCAGCAGCTTATGGGACAGGGGAACTGAAGCTTTCTTT.

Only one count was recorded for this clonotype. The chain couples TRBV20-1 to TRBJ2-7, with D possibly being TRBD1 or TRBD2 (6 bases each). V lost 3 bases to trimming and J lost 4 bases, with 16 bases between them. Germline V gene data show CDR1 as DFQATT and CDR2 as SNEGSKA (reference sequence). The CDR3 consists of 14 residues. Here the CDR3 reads CSARESGGIYEQYF. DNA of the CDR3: TGCAGTGCTAGGGAATCCGGGGGCATTTACGAGCAGTACTTC.

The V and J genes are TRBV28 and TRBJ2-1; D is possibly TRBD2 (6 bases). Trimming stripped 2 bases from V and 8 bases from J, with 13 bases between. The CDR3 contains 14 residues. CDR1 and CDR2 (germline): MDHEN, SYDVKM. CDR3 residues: CASSLDRGEHEQFF. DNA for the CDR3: TGTGCCAGCAGTTTAGATCGCGGGGAGCATGAGCAGTTCTTC. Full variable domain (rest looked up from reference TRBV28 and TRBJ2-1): DVKVTQSSRYLVKRTGEKVFLECVQDMDHENMFWYRQDPGLGLRLIYFSYDVKMKEKGDIPEGYSVSREKKERFSLILESASTNQTSMYLCASSLDRGEHEQFFGPGTRLTVL.

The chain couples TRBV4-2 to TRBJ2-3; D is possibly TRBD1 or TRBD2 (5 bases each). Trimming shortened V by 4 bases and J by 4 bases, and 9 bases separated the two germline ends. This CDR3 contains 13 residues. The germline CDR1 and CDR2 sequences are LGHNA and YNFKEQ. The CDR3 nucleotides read TGTGCCAGCAGCCCGAGGGACCCAGATACGCAGTATTTT. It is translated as CASSPRDPDTQYF.

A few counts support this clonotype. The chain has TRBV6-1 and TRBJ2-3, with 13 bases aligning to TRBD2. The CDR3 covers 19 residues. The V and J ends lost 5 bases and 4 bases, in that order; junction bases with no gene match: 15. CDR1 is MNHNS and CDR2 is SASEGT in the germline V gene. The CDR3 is CASSRIRKWTSGRADTQYF. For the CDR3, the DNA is TGTGCCAGCAGTCGTATTCGCAAATGGACTAGCGGGAGAGCAGATACGCAGTATTTT.

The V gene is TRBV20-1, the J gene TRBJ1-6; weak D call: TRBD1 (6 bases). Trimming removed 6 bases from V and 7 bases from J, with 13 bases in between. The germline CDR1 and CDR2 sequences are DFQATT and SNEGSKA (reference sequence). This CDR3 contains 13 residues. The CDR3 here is CSAGWRGNSPLHF. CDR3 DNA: TGCAGTGCGGGGTGGAGGGGGAATTCACCCCTCCACTTT.

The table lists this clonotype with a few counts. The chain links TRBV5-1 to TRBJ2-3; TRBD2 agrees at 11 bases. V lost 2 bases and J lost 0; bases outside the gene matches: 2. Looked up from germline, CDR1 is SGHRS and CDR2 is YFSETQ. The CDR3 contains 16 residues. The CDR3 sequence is CASSLLAGASTDTQYF. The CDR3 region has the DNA TGCGCCAGCAGCTTACTAGCGGGGGCTAGCACAGATACGCAGTATTTT.

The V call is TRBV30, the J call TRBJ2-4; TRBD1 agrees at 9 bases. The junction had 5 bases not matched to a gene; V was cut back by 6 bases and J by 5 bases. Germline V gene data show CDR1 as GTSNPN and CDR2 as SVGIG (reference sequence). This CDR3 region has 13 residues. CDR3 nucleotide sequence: TGTGCCTGCCAAACAGGGGGCCAAAACATTCAGTACTTC. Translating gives CACQTGGQNIQYF.

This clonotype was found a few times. CDR3 sequence (DNA): TGTGCCATCTCGCTACAGACAGCGAGGAAGAACACCGGGGAGCTGTTTTTT. This encodes CAISLQTARKNTGELFF. The V gene is TRBV2, the J gene TRBJ2-2; D is possibly TRBD1 (5 bases). This CDR3 spans 17 amino acids. The germline gives CDR1 SNHLY, CDR2 FYNNEI. V was clipped by 10 bases and J by 1 base, with 22 bases between them.

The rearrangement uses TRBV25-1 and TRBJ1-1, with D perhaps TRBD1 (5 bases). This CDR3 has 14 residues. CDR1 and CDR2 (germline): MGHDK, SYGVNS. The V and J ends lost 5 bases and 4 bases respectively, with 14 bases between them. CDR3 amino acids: CASSPVGGRTEAFF. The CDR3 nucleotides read TGTGCCAGCAGTCCAGTGGGGGGACGCACTGAAGCTTTCTTT.

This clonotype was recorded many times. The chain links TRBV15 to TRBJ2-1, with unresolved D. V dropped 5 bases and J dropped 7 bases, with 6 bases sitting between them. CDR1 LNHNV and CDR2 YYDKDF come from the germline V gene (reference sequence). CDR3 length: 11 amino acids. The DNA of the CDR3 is TGTGCCACCAGCCCTGGGAATGAGCAGTTCTTC. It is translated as CATSPGNEQFF.

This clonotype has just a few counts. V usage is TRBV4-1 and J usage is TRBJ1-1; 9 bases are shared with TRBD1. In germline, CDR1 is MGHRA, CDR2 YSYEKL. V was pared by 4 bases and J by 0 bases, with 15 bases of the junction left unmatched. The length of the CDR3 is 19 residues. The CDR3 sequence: CASSPAQGTGPNMNTEAFF. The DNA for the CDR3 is TGCGCCAGCAGCCCAGCCCAAGGGACAGGGCCTAATATGAACACTGAAGCTTTCTTT.